Listed here is a single T cell receptor (beta chain). The data were produced by immunoSEQ multiplex PCR, yet TCRdb's version contains in-frame clones alone and is incomplete. The sample lists about 400,000 clones, roughly 88% occurring once. This sample was taken from a study of blood T cell repertoires in COVID-19. About the study: From T cells, B-cell-depleted T cells, or PBMCs came the material, which was cDNA or gDNA.

The V gene's germline CDR1 is MNHEY and CDR2 SMNVEV (reference sequence). With V trimmed by 2 bases and J by 0 bases, 5 bases remained unmatched. The CDR3 runs to 16 residues. This clonotype originated in a young woman with active or convalescent COVID-19. The V and J genes are TRBV27 and TRBJ2-7; 9 bases fit TRBD1. Material for sequencing was peripheral blood. CDR3 in amino acids: CASSLEWDRASYEQYF. CDR3 nucleotides: TGTGCCAGCAGTTTAGAGTGGGACAGGGCCTCCTACGAGCAGTACTTC.